This T cell receptor beta chain derives from a study of CD8 T cells in ankylosing spondylitis. Study-wide results and caveats: Disease-associated clones were reportedly significantly overrepresented in matched ankylosing spondylitis synovial fluid.

Points on this clonotype: The antigen is not known.

Germline lookup yields CDR1 SGHNT and CDR2 YYREEE (reference sequence). CDR3 size: 13 residues. Trimming removed 5 bases at V and 7 bases at J, with 15 bases between. By quantitative 5'-RACE with molecular barcodes, the TCR beta libraries were made. TCRdb itself ran the 5' RACE reads through MiXCR, one entry per CDR3 protein. The data show about 250,000 distinct CDR3 sequences, more than 9% seen once. The V call is TRBV5-4, the J call TRBJ1-1; possible D gene TRBD1, 5 bases. Material for sequencing was blood, either unsorted or a sorted T cell fraction (not recorded which). The sequence was collected from a male donor with ankylosing spondylitis or in good health (not recorded which). DNA of the CDR3: TGTGCCAGCAGAGAGACAAACGGGGGTGAAGCTTTCTTT. This sequence encodes CASRETNGGEAFF.